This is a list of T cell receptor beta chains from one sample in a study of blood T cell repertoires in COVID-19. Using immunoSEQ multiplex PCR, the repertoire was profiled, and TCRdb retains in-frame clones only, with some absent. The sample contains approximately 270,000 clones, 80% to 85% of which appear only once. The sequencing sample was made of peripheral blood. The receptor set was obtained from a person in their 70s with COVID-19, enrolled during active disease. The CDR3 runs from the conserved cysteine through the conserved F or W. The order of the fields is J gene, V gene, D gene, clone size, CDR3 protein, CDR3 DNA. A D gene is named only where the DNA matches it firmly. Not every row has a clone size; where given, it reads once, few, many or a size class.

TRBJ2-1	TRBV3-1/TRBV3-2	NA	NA	CASSQESFYNEQFF	TGTGCCAGCAGCCAAGAAAGCTTCTACAATGAGCAGTTCTTC
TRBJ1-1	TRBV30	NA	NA	CAWMRGVDTEAFF	TGTGCCTGGATGCGGGGGGTAGACACTGAAGCTTTCTTT
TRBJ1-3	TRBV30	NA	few	CAANRLGGGNTIYF	TGTGCCGCGAATCGCCTGGGGGGTGGAAACACCATATATTTT
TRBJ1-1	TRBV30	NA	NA	CACPAGTLNTEAFF	TGTGCCTGTCCAGCCGGGACACTGAACACTGAAGCTTTCTTT
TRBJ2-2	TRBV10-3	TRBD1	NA	CAIRGDRVGTGELFF	TGTGCCATCAGGGGGGACAGGGTTGGGACCGGGGAGCTGTTTTTT
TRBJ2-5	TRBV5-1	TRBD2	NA	CASSPPGTSGGDPVETQYF	TGCGCCAGCAGCCCTCCCGGGACTAGCGGGGGGGATCCGGTGGAGACCCAGTACTTC
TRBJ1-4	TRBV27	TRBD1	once	CASSGTANEKLFF	TGTGCCAGCAGCGGGACAGCTAATGAAAAACTGTTTTTT
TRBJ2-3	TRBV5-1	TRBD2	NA	CASRIAGGTDTQYF	TGCGCCAGCCGAATAGCGGGAGGGACAGATACGCAGTATTTT
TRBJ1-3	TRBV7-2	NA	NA	CASSSTRGGYGNTIYF	TGTGCCAGCAGCTCGACGCGGGGAGGATATGGAAACACCATATATTTT
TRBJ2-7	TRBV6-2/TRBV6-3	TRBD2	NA	CASSNGLAGVAREQYF	TGTGCCAGCAGTAACGGACTAGCGGGAGTCGCCCGCGAGCAGTACTTC
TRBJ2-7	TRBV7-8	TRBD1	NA	CADGTGSREQYF	TGTGCAGACGGGACAGGGTCGCGCGAGCAGTACTTC
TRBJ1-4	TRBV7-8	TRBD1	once	CASSLASPGLQGAANEKLFF	TGTGCCAGCAGCTTAGCTTCCCCGGGGTTGCAGGGGGCGGCTAATGAAAAACTGTTTTTT
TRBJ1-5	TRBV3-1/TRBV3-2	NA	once	CASSQDGQNQPQHF	TGTGCCAGCAGCCAAGATGGGCAGAATCAGCCCCAGCATTTT
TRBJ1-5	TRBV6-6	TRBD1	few	CASTAQGKDQPQHF	TGTGCCAGCACCGCACAGGGGAAGGATCAGCCCCAGCATTTT
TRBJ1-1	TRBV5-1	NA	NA	CASSSQFNTEAFF	TGCGCCAGCAGCTCCCAATTCAACACTGAAGCTTTCTTT
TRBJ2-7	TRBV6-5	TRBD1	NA	CASSPGTDTYEQYF	TGTGCCAGCAGTCCGGGGACAGATACCTACGAGCAGTACTTC
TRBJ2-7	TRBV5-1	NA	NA	CASTLGSTSYEQYF	TGCGCCAGCACGCTCGGGAGTACTAGCTACGAGCAGTACTTC
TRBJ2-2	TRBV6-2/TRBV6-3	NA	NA	CASSYRGITGELFF	TGTGCCAGCAGTTACAGGGGGATCACCGGGGAGCTGTTTTTT
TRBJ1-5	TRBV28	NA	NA	CASSLIQASQSQHF	TGTGCCAGCAGTTTAATACAGGCCTCGCAAAGCCAGCATTTT
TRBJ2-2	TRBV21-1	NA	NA	CASSKATGGDAGELFF	TGTGCCAGCAGCAAAGCGACAGGTGGTGACGCCGGGGAGCTGTTTTTT
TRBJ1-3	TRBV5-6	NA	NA	CASRTVSGNTIYF	TGTGCCAGCAGGACAGTCTCTGGAAACACCATATATTTT
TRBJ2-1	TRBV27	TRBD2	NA	CASSLLLRESEQFF	TGTGCCAGCAGTTTACTGTTGCGGGAGAGTGAGCAGTTCTTC
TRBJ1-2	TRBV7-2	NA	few	CASSLVAGDNYGYTF	TGTGCCAGCAGCTTAGTTGCGGGGGACAACTATGGCTACACCTTC
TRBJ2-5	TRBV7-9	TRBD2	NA	CASSREGGKETQYF	TGTGCCAGCTCCCGGGAGGGGGGTAAAGAGACCCAGTACTTC
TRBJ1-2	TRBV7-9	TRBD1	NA	CASSRDRTGDGYTF	TGTGCCAGCAGCCGCGACAGGACAGGGGATGGCTACACCTTC
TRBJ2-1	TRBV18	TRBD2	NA	CASSRVAGGGIEQFF	TGTGCCAGCTCAAGGGTAGCGGGAGGAGGAATTGAGCAGTTCTTC
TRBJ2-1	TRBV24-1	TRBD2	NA	CATSDLRGGPLYEQFF	TGTGCCACCAGTGATTTGCGGGGAGGGCCCCTGTATGAGCAGTTCTTC
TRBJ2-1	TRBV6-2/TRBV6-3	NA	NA	CASSFSFSYNEQFF	TGTGCCAGCAGCTTCAGTTTCTCCTACAATGAGCAGTTCTTC
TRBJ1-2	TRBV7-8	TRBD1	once	CASSWRTGGLYGYTF	TGTGCCAGCAGCTGGAGGACAGGGGGACTGTATGGCTACACCTTC
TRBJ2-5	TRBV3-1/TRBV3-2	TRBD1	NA	CASGQEGATGETQYF	TGTGCCAGCGGCCAAGAGGGGGCGACGGGAGAGACCCAGTACTTC
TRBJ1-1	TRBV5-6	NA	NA	CASSLPDRNTEAFF	TGTGCCAGCAGCTTGCCCGACAGGAACACTGAAGCTTTCTTT
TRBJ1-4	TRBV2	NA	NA	CASQPPGTNEKLFF	TGTGCCAGCCAGCCCCCAGGAACTAATGAAAAACTGTTTTTT
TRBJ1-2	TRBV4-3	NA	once	CASSQVTGHTSRGYTF	TGCGCCAGCAGCCAAGTAACAGGTCATACTTCCCGTGGCTACACCTTC
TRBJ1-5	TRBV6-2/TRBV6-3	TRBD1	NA	CASSWYGTGYQPQHF	TGTGCCAGCAGTTGGTACGGGACAGGGTATCAGCCCCAGCATTTT
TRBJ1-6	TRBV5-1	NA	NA	CASSEGQSTYNSPLHF	TGCGCCAGCAGCGAAGGACAGTCAACCTATAATTCACCCCTCCACTTT